This T cell receptor gamma chain comes out of a study of γδ T cells in repeated Plasmodium falciparum infection. Study-wide background: Age- and gender-matched Australian children served as comparison for malaria-exposed Malian children. Four controlled malaria infections with P. falciparum NF54 spanned roughly 97 weeks. Broader study findings: Vdelta2-negative gammadelta repertoires appeared less diverse and less shared in Malian than Australian children.

With 0 bases clipped from V and 5 bases from J, the junction kept 16 bases outside the gene matches. Germline V gives CDR1 GITISATS, CDR2 ISYDGTV (reference sequence). This CDR3 has 17 amino acids. Sequencing covered both gamma and delta TCR chains per sample. TCRdb called clones from the multiplex PCR reads again using CATT. Counted here are about 14,000 gamma-chain clones, 1.6% occurring once; the ten biggest clones make up 25% to 30%. Flow sorting of PBMC yielded separate Vgamma9/Vdelta2+ and Vdelta2-negative gammadelta T cell populations for bulk repertoire analysis. Note on this clone: What it binds is not known. The protein given by TCRdb reflects a much larger clone and differs at residue 12 from this DNA's translation, likely from a read error; the protein shown is the DNA's translation.

The J gene is TRGJ1 or TRGJ2, the V gene TRGV9. The TCR was taken from a pool of human donors (malaria-infected and uninfected, not separated). The specimen was gamma-delta T cells from blood. CDR3 region: CALWEVLGIGNNYKKLF. The CDR3 DNA sequence: TGTGCCTTGTGGGAGGTGCTTGGGATAGGAAATAATTATAAGAAACTCTTT.